These 26 T cell receptor beta chains share one sample of origin, sequenced in a study of OX40 agonist ivuxolimab in advanced cancers. Repertoires were generated with immunoSEQ multiplex PCR, while TCRdb's copy carries only in-frame clones and drops some. Of 76,000 or so clones in the sample, 70% to 90% were seen once. Sequencing was performed on CD4+ or CD8+ T cells sorted from blood, taken in a trial of the OX40 agonist ivuxolimab. These receptors all stem from an adult with an advanced solid tumor such as melanoma, head and neck, liver or kidney cancer.

The V call is TRBV7-9, the J call TRBJ2-2, with 12 bases aligning to TRBD2. Germline V gene lookup returns CDR1 SEHNR and CDR2 FQNEAQ (reference sequence). The CDR3 has 16 amino acids. Trimming took 4 bases from V and 4 from J; bases not matched to a gene: 4. CDR3 loop: CASSSQTSGSTGELFF. The CDR3 DNA reads TGTGCCAGCAGCTCCCAGACTAGCGGGAGCACCGGGGAGCTGTTTTTT. Full variable domain (missing parts from reference TRBV7-9 and TRBJ2-2): DTGVSQNPRHKITKRGQNVTFRCDPISEHNRLYWYRQTLGQGPEFLTYFQNEAQLEKSRLLSDRFSAERPKGSFSTLEIQRTEQGDSAMYLCASSSQTSGSTGELFFGEGSRLTVL.

V usage is TRBV7-6 and J usage is TRBJ2-1, with a tentative D call TRBD2 (7 bases). Trimming cost V 8 bases and J 7 bases, with 18 bases left between them. The CDR3 is 14 residues long. Germline V gene sequence: CDR1 SGHVS, CDR2 FNYEAQ. CDR3 coding DNA: TGTGCCAGCGGCCCTCGGGGGGCTGGGAATGAGCAGTTCTTC. Protein product: CASGPRGAGNEQFF.

V gene TRBV5-1 combines with J gene TRBJ1-5, with D unresolved. The V end lost 2 bases, the J end lost 7 bases, and 10 bases lay between the germline ends. Germline V lookup: CDR1 SGHRS, CDR2 YFSETQ. The CDR3 extends over 13 amino acids. This CDR3 reads CASSFDIGQPQHF. CDR3 nucleotides: TGCGCCAGCAGCTTTGATATCGGCCAGCCCCAGCATTTT.

J is TRBJ2-2 and V is TRBV7-3; D not resolved. V was pared by 6 bases and J by 4 bases, with 6 bases between. The CDR3 consists of 12 residues. CDR1 is SGHTA, CDR2 FQGTGA, per germline. The CDR3 loop reads CASRSSTGELFF. The CDR3 region has the DNA TGTGCCAGCAGGAGCTCCACCGGGGAGCTGTTTTTT.

This clone was seen a single time. The V gene is TRBV5-1, the J gene TRBJ2-3; TRBD1 matches 8 bases. V gave up 5 bases and J gave up 5 bases; unmatched junction bases: 10. Germline CDR1 is SGHRS and CDR2 is YFSETQ. The CDR3 has 15 amino acids. The CDR3 coding sequence is TGCGCCAGCAGTGGGTGGGGACAGGCGGTAGATACGCAGTATTTT. Residues: CASSGWGQAVDTQYF.

The CDR3 region has the DNA TGTGCCAGCAGCACAGGCAGGGTTCAAGAGACCCAGTACTTC. It yields the protein CASSTGRVQETQYF. This rearrangement joins TRBV11-2 to TRBJ2-5; possible D gene TRBD1, 5 bases. V lost 5 bases and J 2 bases, leaving 12 bases between the germline ends. The CDR3 runs 14 residues. Germline CDR1 is SGHAT and CDR2 is FQNNGV.

The rearrangement joins TRBV5-4 to TRBJ2-2; TRBD1 matches at 10 bases. The trim removed 3 bases at V and 3 bases at J, leaving 2 bases unmatched. Germline-derived CDR1 and CDR2 are SGHNT and YYREEE (reference sequence). CDR3 length: 15 amino acids. For the CDR3, the DNA is TGTGCCAGCAGCTCGGGACAGGGGTACACCGGGGAGCTGTTTTTT. This encodes CASSSGQGYTGELFF. The variable domain in full, completed from reference TRBV5-4 and TRBJ2-2, reads ETGVTQSPTHLIKTRGQQVTLRCSSQSGHNTVSWYQQALGQGPQFIFQYYREEENGRGNFPPRFSGLQFPNYSSELNVNALELDDSALYLCASSSGQGYTGELFFGEGSRLTVL.

The chain links TRBV27 to TRBJ2-1; 11 positions match TRBD2. The germline V gene has CDR1 MNHEY and CDR2 SMNVEV (reference sequence). This CDR3 contains 15 residues. V trimming: 4 bases; J trimming: 5 bases; junction bases outside the gene matches: 4. The chain's CDR3 is CASSSIAGGHNEQFF. The CDR3 coding sequence is TGTGCCAGCAGTTCCATAGCGGGAGGGCACAATGAGCAGTTCTTC.

V and J are TRBV7-2 and TRBJ2-7; 8 bases map to TRBD1. The V gene end was trimmed by 5 bases and the J gene end by 5 bases; junction bases not matched to a gene: 5. The CDR3 has 13 amino acids. The germline V gene encodes CDR1 SGHTA and CDR2 FQGNSA. The CDR3 region is CASSPDREHEQYF. In nucleotides, the CDR3 is TGTGCCAGCAGCCCGGACAGGGAGCACGAGCAGTACTTC.

The genes are TRBV5-1 and TRBJ2-5; 11 nucleotides agree with TRBD1. Looked up from germline, CDR1 is SGHRS and CDR2 is YFSETQ. V was clipped by 7 bases and J by 1 base; unmatched bases: 9. This CDR3 contains 16 residues. This CDR3 is CASAIGQGASQETQYF. In nucleotides, the CDR3 is TGCGCCAGCGCTATAGGACAGGGGGCTTCCCAAGAGACCCAGTACTTC.

This chain links TRBV19 with TRBJ1-3; 7 nucleotides agree with TRBD1. Germline assignment: CDR1 LNHDA and CDR2 SQIVND (reference sequence). V trimming: 10 bases; J trimming: 4 bases; junction bases outside the gene matches: 7. This CDR3 is built from 13 residues. The CDR3 here is CATYRQGGNTIYF. In DNA, the CDR3 is TGTGCCACCTACCGACAGGGAGGAAACACCATATATTTT. The full variable domain, in which reference TRBV19 and TRBJ1-3 provide the parts outside the CDR3, is DGGITQSPKYLFRKEGQNVTLSCEQNLNHDAMYWYRQDPGQGLRLIYYSQIVNDFQKGDIAEGYSVSREKKESFPLTVTSAQKNPTAFYLCATYRQGGNTIYFGEGSWLTVV.

The chain couples TRBV9 to TRBJ2-1; the match to TRBD1 covers 7 bases. There are 13 residues in the CDR3. From germline, CDR1 is SGDLS and CDR2 YYNGEE. With V trimmed by 0 bases and J by 6 bases, 0 bases remained unmatched. The CDR3 DNA reads TGTGCCAGCAGCGTAGACAGGGGCAATGAGCAGTTCTTC. The encoded protein is CASSVDRGNEQFF.

Written as DNA, the CDR3 is TGCAGCGTTGTTCCGGGAAACACCGGGGAGCTGTTTTTT. It encodes CSVVPGNTGELFF. The chain has TRBV29-1 and TRBJ2-2; the D gene is possibly TRBD2 (5 bases). The CDR3 contains 13 residues. The germline V gene encodes CDR1 SQVTM and CDR2 ANQGSEA. Between the trimmed V and J ends, which lost 4 bases and 2 bases, there was a span of 8 bases.

The V and J genes are TRBV19 and TRBJ2-1; D possibly corresponds to TRBD2 (7 bases). The V and J ends lost 3 bases and 10 bases respectively, with 19 bases between them. CDR1 is LNHDA, CDR2 SQIVND, per germline (reference sequence). CDR3 length: 15 amino acids. The CDR3 sequence: CASSMGRGPFMEQFF. For the CDR3, the DNA is TGTGCCAGTAGTATGGGGCGGGGGCCCTTTATGGAGCAGTTCTTC.

This clone was detected a few times. CDR3 sequence: CAIKGGLAGAEQYF. The CDR3 nucleotides read TGTGCCATCAAAGGGGGACTAGCGGGAGCCGAGCAGTACTTC. This rearrangement joins TRBV10-3 to TRBJ2-7; 14 bases align to TRBD2. Trimming took 7 bases from V and 6 from J; bases not matched to a gene: 5. From germline, CDR1 is ENHRY and CDR2 SYGVKD. This CDR3 comprises 14 residues.

J is TRBJ1-6 and V is TRBV30; maybe TRBD1 (6 bases). The CDR3 spans 13 residues. Trimming took off 5 bases at V and 7 bases at J, with 12 bases between the two ends. Germline lookup yields CDR1 GTSNPN and CDR2 SVGIG (reference sequence). This chain's CDR3 is CAWRGDTNSPLHF. The CDR3 DNA reads TGTGCCTGGCGGGGGGACACAAATTCACCCCTCCACTTT.

CDR3 coding DNA: TGTGCCAGCAGCTTAGGGGGACAGGGGGCAGCAGATACGCAGTATTTT. Translating it yields CASSLGGQGAADTQYF. V usage is TRBV7-2 and J usage is TRBJ2-3; 12 positions match TRBD1. Germline-derived CDR1 and CDR2 are SGHTA and FQGNSA. The ends lost 1 base at V and 4 bases at J; junction bases unmatched: 3. This CDR3 has 16 residues.

The rearrangement joins TRBV15 to TRBJ1-5; D might be TRBD1 (6 bases). With 0 bases removed from V and 0 bases from J, the gap between germline ends came to 9 bases. This CDR3 spans 16 amino acids. In germline, CDR1 is LNHNV, CDR2 YYDKDF (reference sequence). CDR3: CATSRDADSSNQPQHF. Written as DNA, the CDR3 is TGTGCCACCAGCAGAGATGCGGACAGTAGCAATCAGCCCCAGCATTTT.

The chain joins TRBV7-8 to TRBJ1-2; D remains ambiguous. The ends were cut back, 5 bases at V and 6 bases at J, with 19 bases in the middle. This CDR3 comprises 15 residues. Looked up from germline, CDR1 is SGHVS and CDR2 is FQNEAQ. The CDR3 nucleotides read TGTGCCAGCAGCCCCTACCGGGCTCTACTCAATGGCTACACCTTC. As protein: CASSPYRALLNGYTF. Full variable domain (missing parts from reference TRBV7-8 and TRBJ1-2): GAGVSQSPRYKVAKRGQDVALRCDPISGHVSLFWYQQALGQGPEFLTYFQNEAQLDKSGLPSDRFFAERPEGSVSTLKIQRTQQEDSAVYLCASSPYRALLNGYTFGSGTRLTVV.

The gene calls are TRBV18 and TRBJ2-5; a weak D match, TRBD2 (5 bases). The CDR3 sequence is 13 residues long. Trimming shortened V by 3 bases and J by 5 bases, and 10 bases separated the two germline ends. The V gene's germline CDR1 is KGHSH and CDR2 LQKENI. CDR3 coding DNA: TGTGCCAGCTCACCCGCAGGCGGGGAGACCCAGTACTTC. Amino acid sequence: CASSPAGGETQYF.

J is TRBJ1-1 and V is TRBV18; D perhaps matches TRBD1 (5 bases). The CDR3 extends over 14 amino acids. Trimming cost V 2 bases and J 5 bases, with 12 bases left between them. The germline gives CDR1 KGHSH, CDR2 LQKENI. The CDR3 DNA reads as TGTGCCAGCTCACCAAATGGGGGGAGGACTGAAGCTTTCTTT. Protein sequence: CASSPNGGRTEAFF.

The chain is built from TRBV19 and TRBJ2-1; 12 bases fit TRBD2. Germline-derived CDR1 and CDR2 are LNHDA and SQIVND (reference sequence). The CDR3 is 15 amino acids. With 3 bases clipped from V and 11 bases from J, the junction kept 8 bases outside the gene matches. The CDR3 nucleotides are TGTGCCAGTAGTATCAGGCTAGCGGGAGGGTACAAGCAGTTCTTC. Its protein is CASSIRLAGGYKQFF.

The chain carries TRBV6-6 and TRBJ1-3; possibly TRBD1 for D (5 bases). The CDR3 covers 16 residues. The V and J ends lost 8 bases and 2 bases respectively, with 19 bases between them. CDR1 and CDR2 (germline): MNHNY, SVGAGI (reference sequence). The CDR3 here is CASLERSGGAGNTIYF. CDR3 DNA sequence: TGTGCCAGCCTAGAACGGTCCGGGGGGGCTGGAAACACCATATATTTT.

This sequence joins TRBV9 and TRBJ2-7, with a tentative D call TRBD2 (5 bases). From germline, CDR1 is SGDLS and CDR2 YYNGEE. The ends were cut back, 4 bases at V and 4 bases at J, with 15 bases in the middle. The CDR3 runs to 14 residues. CDR3 nucleotides: TGTGCCAGCAGCCCTCAAGCGGAGTTTTACGAGCAGTACTTC. Amino acids: CASSPQAEFYEQYF.

The gene calls are TRBV6-6 and TRBJ1-1; the D is unclear. Per the germline V gene, CDR1 is MNHNY and CDR2 is SVGAGI (reference sequence). The V end was cut by 2 bases, the J end by 0 bases, with 7 bases between. This CDR3 comprises 14 residues. CDR3 in DNA: TGTGCCAGCAGTTACGGCAACATGAACACTGAAGCTTTCTTT. Encoded protein: CASSYGNMNTEAFF.

This sequence joins TRBV4-2 and TRBJ2-2; the D is unclear. CDR3 length: 14 residues. Germline V CDR1 and CDR2: LGHNA, YNFKEQ. Trimming shortened V by 5 bases and J by 1 base, and 8 bases separated the two germline ends. The CDR3 DNA follows: TGTGCCAGCAGCGAAGGGCAGAACACCGGGGAGCTGTTTTTT. It codes for CASSEGQNTGELFF.